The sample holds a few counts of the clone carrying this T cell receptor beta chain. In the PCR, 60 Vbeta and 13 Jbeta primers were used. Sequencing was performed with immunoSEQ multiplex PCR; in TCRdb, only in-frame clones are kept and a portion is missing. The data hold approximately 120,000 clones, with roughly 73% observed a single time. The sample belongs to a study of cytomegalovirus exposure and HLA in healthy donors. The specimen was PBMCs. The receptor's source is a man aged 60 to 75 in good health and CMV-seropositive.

CDR3 in DNA: TGTGCCAGCACCGTAACCTACGAGCAGTACTTC. This gives the protein CASTVTYEQYF. The chain uses TRBV2 and TRBJ2-7; D not certain. The germline V and J ends were trimmed by 7 bases and 2 bases, with 6 bases remaining between them. The V gene's germline CDR1 is SNHLY and CDR2 FYNNEI. The CDR3 spans 11 residues.